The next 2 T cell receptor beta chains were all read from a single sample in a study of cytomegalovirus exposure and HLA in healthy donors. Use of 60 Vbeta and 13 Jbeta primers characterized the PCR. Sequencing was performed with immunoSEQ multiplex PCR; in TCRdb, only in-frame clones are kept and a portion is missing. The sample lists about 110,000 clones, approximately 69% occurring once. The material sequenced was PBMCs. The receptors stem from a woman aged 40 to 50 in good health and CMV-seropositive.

The chain's CDR3 is CASSPLPIGGTEAFF. CDR3 DNA: TGTGCCAGCAGTCCCCTCCCCATTGGAGGCACTGAAGCTTTCTTT. V is TRBV6-5 and J is TRBJ1-1; D is unresolved. Germline CDR1 and CDR2: MNHEY and SVGAGI. Deletions cut 5 bases from V and 4 bases from J, with 17 bases between. This CDR3 has 15 residues.

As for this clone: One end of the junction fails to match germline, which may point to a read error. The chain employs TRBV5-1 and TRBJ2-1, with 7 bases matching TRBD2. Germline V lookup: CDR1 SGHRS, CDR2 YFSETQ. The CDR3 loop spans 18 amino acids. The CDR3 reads CVSSLGRLLALNYNEQFF. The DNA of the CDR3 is TGCGTCAGCAGCTTGGGACGTTTACTAGCGTTGAATTACAATGAGCAGTTCTTC.